This T cell receptor (beta chain) is drawn from a study of CD8+ T cells in alopecia areata. Treatment: oral pan-JAK inhibitor, 5-10 mg twice daily. Study-wide results and limits: As there was one nonresponder, how baseline CD8+ expansion relates to response remains uncertain. The study also sequences resident alphabeta T cells of normal skin in scalp samples.

Following extraction, RNA underwent reverse transcription to cDNA, which served as the sequencing template. Libraries were prepared by immunoSEQ multiplex PCR; TCRdb keeps only in-frame clonotypes and omits some of them. Of over 150,000 clones listed, about 48% are singletons. As to this clone: Its antigen is undetermined.

This TCR was sampled from a human donor with alopecia areata. Specimen: CD8+ T cells sorted from blood, collected at week 24, from a patient treated with tofacitinib.

CDR3 sequence: CAWSVTVYGYTF. DNA for the CDR3: TGTGCCTGGAGTGTGACAGTCTATGGCTACACCTTC. This rearrangement joins TRBV30 to TRBJ1-2; maybe TRBD1 (5 bases). V lost 0 bases to trimming and J lost 4 bases, with 6 bases between them. CDR1 and CDR2 from the germline V gene are GTSNPN and SVGIG (reference sequence). This CDR3 region has 12 residues. Complete variable domain (other parts from reference TRBV30 and TRBJ1-2): SQTIHQWPATLVQPVGSPLSLECTVEGTSNPNLYWYRQAAGRGLQLLFYSVGIGQISSEVPQNLSASRPQDRQFILSSKKLLLSDSGFYLCAWSVTVYGYTFGSGTRLTVV.